This T cell receptor beta chain was captured by sequencing in a study of response to subunit inactivated influenza vaccine. Study outcomes and limitations: Authors suggested each seasonal flu vaccination may recruit only limited numbers of new T cells.

Comment on this clonotype: Its antigen is not identified.

The germline gives CDR1 SGHRS, CDR2 YFSETQ. CDR3 length equals 15 residues. V lost 1 base and J lost 8; bases outside the gene matches: 7. TCRdb reprocessed the RT-PCR reads with MiXCR, giving one entry per CDR3 protein. The sample carries about 780,000 distinct CDR3 sequences, about 18% recorded once. The V call is TRBV5-1, the J call TRBJ2-1, with 9 bases matching TRBD2. Specimen: PBMCs from blood, collected more than 4 days after vaccination. The receptor was derived from a man aged 50-59 years who received an inactivated influenza vaccine. This CDR3 is CASSLSSGRLHEQFF. The CDR3 DNA reads TGCGCCAGCAGCTTGTCAAGCGGGAGGTTGCATGAGCAGTTCTTC.